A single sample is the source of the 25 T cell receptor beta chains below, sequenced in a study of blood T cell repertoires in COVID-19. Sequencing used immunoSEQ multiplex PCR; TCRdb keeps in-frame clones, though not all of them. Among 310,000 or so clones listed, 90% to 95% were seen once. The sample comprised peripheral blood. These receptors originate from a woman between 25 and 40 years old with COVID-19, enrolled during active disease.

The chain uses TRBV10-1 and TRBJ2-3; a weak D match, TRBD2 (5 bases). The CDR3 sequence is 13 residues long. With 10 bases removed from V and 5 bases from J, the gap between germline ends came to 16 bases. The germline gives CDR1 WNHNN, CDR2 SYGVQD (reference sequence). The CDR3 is CATKDPGVDTQYF. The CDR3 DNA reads TGCGCCACCAAGGATCCCGGGGTAGATACGCAGTATTTT.

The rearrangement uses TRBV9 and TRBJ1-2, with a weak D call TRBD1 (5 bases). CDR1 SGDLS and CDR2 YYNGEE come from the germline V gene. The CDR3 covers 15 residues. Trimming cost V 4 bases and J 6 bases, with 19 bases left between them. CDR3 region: CASSKRGGLLHGYTF. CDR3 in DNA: TGTGCCAGCAGCAAAAGGGGTGGTCTTTTACATGGCTACACCTTC.

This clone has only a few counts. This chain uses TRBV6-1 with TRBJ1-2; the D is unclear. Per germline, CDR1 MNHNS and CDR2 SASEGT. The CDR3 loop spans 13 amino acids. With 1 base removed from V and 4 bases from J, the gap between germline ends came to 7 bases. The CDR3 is CASSEGRGYGYTF. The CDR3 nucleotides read TGTGCCAGCAGTGAAGGGCGCGGCTATGGCTACACCTTC.

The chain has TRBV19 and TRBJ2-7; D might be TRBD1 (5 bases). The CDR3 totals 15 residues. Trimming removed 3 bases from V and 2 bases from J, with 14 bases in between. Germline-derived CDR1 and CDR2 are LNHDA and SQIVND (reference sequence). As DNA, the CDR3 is TGTGCCAGTAGTATCAGTTGGGGCAGGCCCTACGAGCAGTACTTC. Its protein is CASSISWGRPYEQYF. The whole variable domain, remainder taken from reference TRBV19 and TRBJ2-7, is DGGITQSPKYLFRKEGQNVTLSCEQNLNHDAMYWYRQDPGQGLRLIYYSQIVNDFQKGDIAEGYSVSREKKESFPLTVTSAQKNPTAFYLCASSISWGRPYEQYFGPGTRLTVT.

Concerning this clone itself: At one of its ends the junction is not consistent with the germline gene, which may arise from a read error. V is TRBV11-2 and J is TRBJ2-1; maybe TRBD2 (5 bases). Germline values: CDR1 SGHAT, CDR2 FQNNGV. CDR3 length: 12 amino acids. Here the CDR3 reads CASSPLVRAPVF. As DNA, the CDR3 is TGTGCCAGCAGCCCCCTGGTGCGGGCCCCAGTCTTC.

DNA for the CDR3: TGTGCCAGTAGTATCGGGGTAGCGAGCGGGGCCAACGTCCTGACTTTC. Translating gives CASSIGVASGANVLTF. The V gene is TRBV19, the J gene TRBJ2-6; D may be TRBD2 (5 bases). Germline V gene sequence: CDR1 LNHDA, CDR2 SQIVND (reference sequence). The CDR3 is made up of 16 amino acids. Trimming took off 3 bases at V and 4 bases at J, with 13 bases between the two ends. The full variable domain, completed using reference TRBV19 and TRBJ2-6, is DGGITQSPKYLFRKEGQNVTLSCEQNLNHDAMYWYRQDPGQGLRLIYYSQIVNDFQKGDIAEGYSVSREKKESFPLTVTSAQKNPTAFYLCASSIGVASGANVLTFGAGSRLTVL.

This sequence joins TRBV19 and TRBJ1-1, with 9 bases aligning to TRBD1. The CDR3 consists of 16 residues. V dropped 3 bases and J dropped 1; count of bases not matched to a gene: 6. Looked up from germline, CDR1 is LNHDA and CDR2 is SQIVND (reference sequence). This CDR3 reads CASSIQQGAGNTEAFF. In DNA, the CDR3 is TGTGCCAGTAGTATCCAACAGGGGGCTGGGAACACTGAAGCTTTCTTT.

CDR3 nucleotides: TGTGCCACCAGCAGAGTCCCGGCGGGAGTGGGGGATACGCAGTATTTT. Residues: CATSRVPAGVGDTQYF. The chain recombines TRBV15 with TRBJ2-3, with 7 bases matching TRBD2. The V gene end was trimmed by 1 base and the J gene end by 6 bases; junction bases not matched to a gene: 10. The germline V gene has CDR1 LNHNV and CDR2 YYDKDF (reference sequence). CDR3 length: 16 residues. Looking up the rest from reference TRBV15 and TRBJ2-3 gives the full variable domain: DAMVIQNPRYQVTQFGKPVTLSCSQTLNHNVMYWYQQKSSQAPKLLFHYYDKDFNNEADTPDNFQSRRPNTSFCFLDIRSPGLGDTAMYLCATSRVPAGVGDTQYFGPGTRLTVL.

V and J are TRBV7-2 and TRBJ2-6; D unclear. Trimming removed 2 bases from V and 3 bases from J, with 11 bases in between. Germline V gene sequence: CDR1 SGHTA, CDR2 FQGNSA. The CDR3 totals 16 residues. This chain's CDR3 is CASSLPGRSGANVLTF. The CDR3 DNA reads TGTGCCAGCAGCTTACCGGGTCGGAGTGGGGCCAACGTCCTGACTTTC.

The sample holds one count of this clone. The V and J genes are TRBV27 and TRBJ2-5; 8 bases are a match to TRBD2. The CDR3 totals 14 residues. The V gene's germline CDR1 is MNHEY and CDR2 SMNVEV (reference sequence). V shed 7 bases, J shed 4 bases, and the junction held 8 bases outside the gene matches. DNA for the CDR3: TGTGCCAGCAACCGGGGGGGGGAGCGAGAGACCCAGTACTTC. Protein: CASNRGGERETQYF.

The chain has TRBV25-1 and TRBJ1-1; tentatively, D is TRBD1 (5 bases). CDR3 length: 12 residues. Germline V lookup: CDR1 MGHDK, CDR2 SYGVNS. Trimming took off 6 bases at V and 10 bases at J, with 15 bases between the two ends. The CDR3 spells CASRPNMGGAFF. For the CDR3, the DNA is TGTGCCAGCAGACCGAACATGGGGGGAGCTTTCTTT.

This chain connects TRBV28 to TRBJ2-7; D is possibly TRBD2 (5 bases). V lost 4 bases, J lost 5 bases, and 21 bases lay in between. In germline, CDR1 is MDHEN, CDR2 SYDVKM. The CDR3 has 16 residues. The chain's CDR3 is CASSSPGDRLRDEQYF. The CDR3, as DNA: TGTGCCAGCAGTTCCCCCGGTGACCGGTTGAGGGACGAGCAGTACTTC.

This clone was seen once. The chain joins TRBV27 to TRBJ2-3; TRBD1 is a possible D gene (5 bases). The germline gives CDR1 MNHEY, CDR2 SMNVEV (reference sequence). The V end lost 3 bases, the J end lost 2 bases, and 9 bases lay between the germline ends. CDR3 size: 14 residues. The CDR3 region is CASSFSTVTDTQYF. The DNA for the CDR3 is TGTGCCAGCAGTTTTTCGACAGTCACAGATACGCAGTATTTT.

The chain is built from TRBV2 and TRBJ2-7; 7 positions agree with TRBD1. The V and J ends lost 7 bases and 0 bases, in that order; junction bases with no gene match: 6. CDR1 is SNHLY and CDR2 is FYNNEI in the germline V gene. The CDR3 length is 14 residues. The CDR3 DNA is TGTGCCAGCACCGTGGGACAGAGCTCCTACGAGCAGTACTTC. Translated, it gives CASTVGQSSYEQYF.

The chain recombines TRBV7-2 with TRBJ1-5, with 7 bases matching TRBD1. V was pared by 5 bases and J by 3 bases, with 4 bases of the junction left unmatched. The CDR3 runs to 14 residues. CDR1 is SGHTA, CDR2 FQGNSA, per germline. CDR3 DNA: TGTGCCAGCAGCGATACAGGGGCCAATCAGCCCCAGCATTTT. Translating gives CASSDTGANQPQHF.

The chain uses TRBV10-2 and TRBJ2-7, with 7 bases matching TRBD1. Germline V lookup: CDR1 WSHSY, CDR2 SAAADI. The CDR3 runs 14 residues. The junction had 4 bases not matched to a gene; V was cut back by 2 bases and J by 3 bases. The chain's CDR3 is CASSEGDSGYEQYF. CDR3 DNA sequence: TGCGCCAGCAGTGAGGGGGACAGTGGCTACGAGCAGTACTTC.

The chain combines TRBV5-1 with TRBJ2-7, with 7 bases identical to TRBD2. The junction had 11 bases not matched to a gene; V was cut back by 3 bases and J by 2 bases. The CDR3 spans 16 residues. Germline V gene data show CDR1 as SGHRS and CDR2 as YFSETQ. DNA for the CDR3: TGCGCCAGCAGCTCCCGACTAGCCTCGACTACCTACGAGCAGTACTTC. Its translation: CASSSRLASTTYEQYF.

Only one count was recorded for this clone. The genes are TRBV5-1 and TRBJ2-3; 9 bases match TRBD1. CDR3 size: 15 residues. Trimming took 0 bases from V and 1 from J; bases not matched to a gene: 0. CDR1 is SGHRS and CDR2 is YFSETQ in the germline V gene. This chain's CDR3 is CASSLGTGGTDTQYF. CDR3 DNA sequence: TGCGCCAGCAGCTTGGGGACAGGGGGCACAGATACGCAGTATTTT.

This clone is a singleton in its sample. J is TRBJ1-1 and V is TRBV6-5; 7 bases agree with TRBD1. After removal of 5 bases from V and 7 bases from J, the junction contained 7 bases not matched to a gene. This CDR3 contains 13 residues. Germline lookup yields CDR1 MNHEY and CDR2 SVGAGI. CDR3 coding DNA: TGTGCCAGCAGTCCCGGGACAGACCTTGAAGCTTTCTTT. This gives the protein CASSPGTDLEAFF.

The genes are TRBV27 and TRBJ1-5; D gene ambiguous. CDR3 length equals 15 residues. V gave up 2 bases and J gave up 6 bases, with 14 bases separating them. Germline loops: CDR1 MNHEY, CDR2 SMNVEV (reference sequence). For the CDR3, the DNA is TGTGCCAGCAGTTTAAATTTAGCGGTAGGTCAGCCCCAGCATTTT. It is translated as CASSLNLAVGQPQHF.

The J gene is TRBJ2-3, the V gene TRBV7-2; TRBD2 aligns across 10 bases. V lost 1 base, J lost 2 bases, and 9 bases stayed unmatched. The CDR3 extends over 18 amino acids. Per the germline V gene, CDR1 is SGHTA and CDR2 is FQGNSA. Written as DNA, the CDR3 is TGTGCCAGCAGCTTAGTTAGGCTAGCGGGAGTAAACACAGATACGCAGTATTTT. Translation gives CASSLVRLAGVNTDTQYF.

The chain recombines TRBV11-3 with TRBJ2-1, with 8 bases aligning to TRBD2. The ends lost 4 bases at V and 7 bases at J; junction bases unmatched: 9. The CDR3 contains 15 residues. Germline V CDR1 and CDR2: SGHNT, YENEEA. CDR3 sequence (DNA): TGTGCCAGCAGCTCTCGCCGGGAGGGCCGAAATGAGCAGTTCTTC. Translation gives CASSSRREGRNEQFF.

In DNA, the CDR3 is TGTGCCAGCAGCTTGGAGTATCTAGGAGGCGAGCAGTACTTC. Its protein is CASSLEYLGGEQYF. The chain carries TRBV5-4 and TRBJ2-7; TRBD2 is a possible D gene (5 bases). The CDR3 runs to 14 residues. Germline V gene data show CDR1 as SGHNT and CDR2 as YYREEE (reference sequence). Trimming cost V 0 bases and J 6 bases, with 13 bases left between them.

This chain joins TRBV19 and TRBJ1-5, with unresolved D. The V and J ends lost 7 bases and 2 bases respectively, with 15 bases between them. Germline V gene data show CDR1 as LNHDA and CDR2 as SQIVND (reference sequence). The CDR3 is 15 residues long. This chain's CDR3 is CASKSNGLGNQPQHF. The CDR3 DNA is TGTGCCAGTAAGAGCAATGGTCTAGGCAATCAGCCCCAGCATTTT. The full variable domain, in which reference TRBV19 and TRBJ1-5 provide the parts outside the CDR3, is DGGITQSPKYLFRKEGQNVTLSCEQNLNHDAMYWYRQDPGQGLRLIYYSQIVNDFQKGDIAEGYSVSREKKESFPLTVTSAQKNPTAFYLCASKSNGLGNQPQHFGDGTRLSIL.

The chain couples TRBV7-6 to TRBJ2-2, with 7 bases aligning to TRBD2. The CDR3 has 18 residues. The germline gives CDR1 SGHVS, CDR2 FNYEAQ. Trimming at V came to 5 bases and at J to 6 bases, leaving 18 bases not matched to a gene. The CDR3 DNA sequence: TGTGCCAGCAGCCCCCGGCCGGGAGGAGCCGCTAAAGCCGGGGAGCTGTTTTTT. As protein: CASSPRPGGAAKAGELFF.